A selection of T cell receptor beta chains follows, all from one sample in a study of blood T cell repertoires in COVID-19. Clones were sequenced by immunoSEQ multiplex PCR, and TCRdb holds only the in-frame ones, with some missing. The sample includes 95,000 to 120,000 clones, just over 85% seen only once; the top ten take over 2%. The sample was peripheral blood. The source of these receptors is a human donor in a cohort sampled during active COVID-19. The CDR3 runs from the conserved cysteine through the conserved F or W. The D gene is left open where the match is weak. Not every row has a clone size; where given, it reads once, few, many or a size class.

15	TRBV19	TRBD1	TRBJ2-1	NA	TGTGCCAGTAGTGGAGGACAGGGTTGGTCCAATGAGCAGTTCTTC	CASSGGQGWSNEQFF
19	TRBV7-8	NA	TRBJ2-7	NA	TGTGCCAGCAGCTTAGCTATATCACCTGACCTGCTAGGCTCCTACGAGCAGTACTTC	CASSLAISPDLLGSYEQYF
14	TRBV6-2/TRBV6-3	NA	TRBJ2-5	NA	TGTGCCAGCAGCCCCGGGAGAAGTCGAGAGACCCAGTACTTC	CASSPGRSRETQYF
13	TRBV6-5	NA	TRBJ2-1	NA	TGTGCCAGCAGCCGACTTGGGTACGATGAGCAGTTCTTC	CASSRLGYDEQFF
15	TRBV5-4	TRBD1	TRBJ1-2	NA	TGTGCCAGCAGCTTAGGGACAGCTTACCTCTATGGCTACACCTTC	CASSLGTAYLYGYTF
15	TRBV5-1	TRBD2	TRBJ2-5	once	TGCGCCAGCAGCTTGGGACTAGCGGGACAAGAGACCCAGTACTTC	CASSLGLAGQETQYF
13	TRBV5-1	TRBD1	TRBJ1-1	NA	TGCGCCAGTTACAGGGGGGAGAACACTGAAGCTTTCTTT	CASYRGENTEAFF
14	TRBV11-2	TRBD2	TRBJ2-1	NA	TGTGCCAGCAGCTTCGGACTAGCTGACAATGAGCAGTTCTTC	CASSFGLADNEQFF
15	TRBV19	NA	TRBJ1-5	NA	TGTGCCAGTAGTATGTACAGCCCTAGCAATCAGCCCCAGCATTTT	CASSMYSPSNQPQHF
14	TRBV19	NA	TRBJ2-7	NA	TGTGCCAGTAGGGTCCGGGACACAGCCTACGAGCAGTACTTC	CASRVRDTAYEQYF
14	TRBV30	NA	TRBJ1-1	few	TGTGCCTGGATGAGACAAACAGCGAACACTGAAGCTTTCTTT	CAWMRQTANTEAFF
14	TRBV7-9	TRBD1	TRBJ2-3	NA	TGTGCCAGCAGCCAGACAGGGGGCACAGATACGCAGTATTTT	CASSQTGGTDTQYF
12	TRBV25-1	TRBD1	TRBJ1-1	NA	TGTGCCAGCAGTGACTTCGACAGGGTCGCTTTCTTT	CASSDFDRVAFF
16	TRBV6-5	NA	TRBJ1-1	NA	TGTGCCAGCAGTTACTCGAGTGGGGGCGTGGGGACTGAAGCTTTCTTT	CASSYSSGGVGTEAFF
14	TRBV3-1/TRBV3-2	TRBD1	TRBJ2-7	NA	TGTGCCAGCAGCCGGGACAGGGGATCCTACGAGCAGTACTTC	CASSRDRGSYEQYF
14	TRBV6-5	NA	TRBJ1-5	NA	TGTGCCAGCAGTTACAGCCGGGGCAATCAGCCCCAGCATTTT	CASSYSRGNQPQHF
12	TRBV12-3/TRBV12-4	TRBD1	TRBJ1-4	NA	TGTGCCAGCAGTCGGGACAGGGCCCGTCTGTTTTTT	CASSRDRARLFF
13	TRBV19	TRBD1	TRBJ2-3	NA	TGTGCCAGTAGTCTCACAGGGGCAGATACGCAGTATTTT	CASSLTGADTQYF
14	TRBV7-9	NA	TRBJ1-4	NA	TGTGCCAGCAGGCAGGGAGGTGCTAATGAAAAACTGTTTTTT	CASRQGGANEKLFF
14	TRBV29-1	TRBD1	TRBJ2-3	NA	TGCAGCGTTGAGGGAACAGGGGGTACAGATACGCAGTATTTT	CSVEGTGGTDTQYF
13	TRBV5-4	NA	TRBJ1-2	NA	TGTGCCAGCAGCTTGACGACAGAGTATGGCTACACCTTC	CASSLTTEYGYTF
16	TRBV6-1	TRBD1	TRBJ1-2	NA	TGTGCCAGCAGTGAATTGGTCGGACAGGGTGGCTATGGCTACACCTTC	CASSELVGQGGYGYTF
14	TRBV28	NA	TRBJ1-2	NA	TGTGCCAGCAGTCCCTCCCGGGCAGCGGGTGGCTACACCTTC	CASSPSRAAGGYTF
15	TRBV5-4	TRBD1	TRBJ1-1	NA	TGTGCCAGCAGCTTGGCCCTGGGACAGGGGGCTTCAACTTTCTTT	CASSLALGQGASTFF
15	TRBV3-1/TRBV3-2	TRBD1	TRBJ1-2	NA	TGTGCCAGCAGCCTCGGGACAGGGATTAACTATGGCTACACCTTC	CASSLGTGINYGYTF
15	TRBV6-5	TRBD2	TRBJ2-7	once	TGTGCCAGCCGACGGAGGACTAGCGGGACCTACGAGCAGTACTTC	CASRRRTSGTYEQYF
13	TRBV3-1/TRBV3-2	TRBD1	TRBJ2-3	NA	TGTGCCAGCAGCCGAGACAGGGTGGATACGCAGTATTTT	CASSRDRVDTQYF
15	TRBV27	NA	TRBJ2-5	few	TGTGCCAGCAGCTGGGGCCCGGCCTCCCAAGAGACCCAGTACTTC	CASSWGPASQETQYF
15	TRBV7-8	TRBD1	TRBJ2-7	NA	TGTGCCAGCAGCCCCATCGGGACAGCTTCCTACGAGCAGTACTTC	CASSPIGTASYEQYF
15	TRBV15	TRBD1	TRBJ1-5	once	TGTGCCACCAGCAGGACAGGGGTTAGCAATCAGCCCCAGCATTTT	CATSRTGVSNQPQHF
14	TRBV7-9	NA	TRBJ1-1	NA	TGTGCCAGCAGCTGGAGGCAAGAAAACACTGAAGCTTTCTTT	CASSWRQENTEAFF
10	TRBV2	NA	TRBJ2-7	NA	TGTGCCAGCCGAGACTACGAGCAGTACTTC	CASRDYEQYF
15	TRBV6-5	NA	TRBJ1-5	NA	TGTGCCAGCAGAGTACAGCCCTATAGCAATCAGCCCCAGCATTTT	CASRVQPYSNQPQHF
14	TRBV5-4	NA	TRBJ2-5	NA	TGTGCCAGCCGGCGGGGCCAGGCGGGAGAGACCCAGTACTTC	CASRRGQAGETQYF
15	TRBV4-1	TRBD2	TRBJ2-3	NA	TGCGCCAGCAGCCCTCTGACTAGCGGGAGAGATACGCAGTATTTT	CASSPLTSGRDTQYF
15	TRBV19	NA	TRBJ2-7	NA	TGTGCCAGTAGTATCGTCATCAGGGGACTATACGAGCAGTACTTC	CASSIVIRGLYEQYF
14	TRBV5-4	NA	TRBJ1-6	NA	TGTGCCAGCAGCTTGGGGCAGGATAATTCACCCCTCCACTTT	CASSLGQDNSPLHF
16	TRBV5-1	TRBD1	TRBJ1-5	NA	TGCGCCAGCAGCTTAGGCACAGGGGGAAGCAATCAGCCCCAGCATTTT	CASSLGTGGSNQPQHF
16	TRBV5-8	TRBD2	TRBJ2-7	NA	TGTGCCAGCAGCTTCTGGAGTAGCGGGAGTGCCTACGAGCAGTACTTC	CASSFWSSGSAYEQYF
16	TRBV4-1	TRBD1	TRBJ1-5	NA	TGCGCCAGCAGCCAAGACCCCGGGACAGGGGTTTCTCCCCAGCATTTT	CASSQDPGTGVSPQHF
15	TRBV7-8	NA	TRBJ1-2	NA	TGTGCCAGCAGCTTAGCGGGCAGGGGCGTGGGTGGCTACACCTTC	CASSLAGRGVGGYTF
16	TRBV7-9	TRBD2	TRBJ2-2	NA	TGTGCCAGCAGCGCCGGACTAGCGGGAGGCACCGGGGAGCTGTTTTTT	CASSAGLAGGTGELFF
15	TRBV18	NA	TRBJ1-1	NA	TGTGCCAGCTCACCACCGGAGGAGATGAACACTGAAGCTTTCTTT	CASSPPEEMNTEAFF
15	TRBV3-1/TRBV3-2	TRBD1	TRBJ1-1	NA	TGTGCCAGCAGCCGACCGGGACAGGGGCACACTGAAGCTTTCTTT	CASSRPGQGHTEAFF
16	TRBV3-1/TRBV3-2	TRBD1	TRBJ1-6	NA	TGTGCCAGCAGCCAAACCGTCGGACAGGGCAGGTCACCCCTCCACTTT	CASSQTVGQGRSPLHF
12	TRBV7-9	NA	TRBJ2-1	NA	TGTGCCAGCAGCTCAGGGTACAATGAGCAGTTCTTC	CASSSGYNEQFF
14	TRBV10-3	NA	TRBJ1-2	NA	TGTGCCATCAGTGAGGGGACTACTGTATATGGCTACACCTTC	CAISEGTTVYGYTF
16	TRBV6-5	NA	TRBJ2-1	NA	TGTGCCAGCAGTTACGGGGCACTTAGCTCCTACAATGAGCAGTTCTTC	CASSYGALSSYNEQFF
16	TRBV5-6	NA	TRBJ1-6	NA	TGTGCCAGCAGCTTGTCCGCCGGCTCCTATAATTCACCCCTCCACTTT	CASSLSAGSYNSPLHF
14	TRBV5-4	NA	TRBJ1-1	NA	TGTGCCAGCAGCTTGAAACAGGGTCCCACTGAAGCTTTCTTT	CASSLKQGPTEAFF
19	TRBV5-1	NA	TRBJ1-6	NA	TGCGCCAGCAGCTACGGGTCCCCAACCGATTTAAAGTATAATTCACCCCTCCACTTT	CASSYGSPTDLKYNSPLHF
15	TRBV6-5	NA	TRBJ1-2	once	TGTGCCAGCACCCCAGGACAGCTCAATAACTATGGCTACACCTTC	CASTPGQLNNYGYTF
14	TRBV6-5	NA	TRBJ2-5	NA	TGTGCCAGCAGCCCCAGGGGAAATCTGGAGACCCAGTACTTC	CASSPRGNLETQYF
14	TRBV21-1	NA	TRBJ2-1	NA	TGTGCCAGCAGCACCCGGACAGGGGGTAATGAGCAGTTCTTC	CASSTRTGGNEQFF
15	TRBV3-1/TRBV3-2	NA	TRBJ2-7	many	TGTGCCAGCAGCCAAGCGGCAGGGAAGTCCTACGAGCAGTACTTC	CASSQAAGKSYEQYF
15	TRBV4-2	NA	TRBJ1-3	once	TGTGCCAGCAGCCAGGACAGTAGCTCTGGAAACACCATATATTTT	CASSQDSSSGNTIYF
10	TRBV12-5	NA	TRBJ1-5	once	TGTGCTAGTGGACTTCAGCCCCAGCATTTT	CASGLQPQHF